Listed here is a single TCR beta chain. The entry originates in a study of PD-1 blockade in mismatch repair-deficient tumors. Profiling relied on immunoSEQ multiplex PCR, and the TCRdb table lists in-frame clones only, not all of them. The sample lists 100,000 to 150,000 clones, about 90% occurring once. The receptor's source is an adult with mismatch repair-deficient cancer. Specimen: peripheral blood, collected approximately 71 weeks after starting pembrolizumab.

The CDR3 region is CASSPRGITINEQFF. In nucleotides, the CDR3 is TGCGCCAGCAGCCCCAGGGGAATTACAATCAATGAGCAGTTCTTC. The gene calls are TRBV4-1 and TRBJ2-1; tentative D call: TRBD1 (6 bases). V lost 4 bases and J 6 bases, leaving 16 bases between the germline ends. Germline values: CDR1 MGHRA, CDR2 YSYEKL. The length of the CDR3 is 15 residues.